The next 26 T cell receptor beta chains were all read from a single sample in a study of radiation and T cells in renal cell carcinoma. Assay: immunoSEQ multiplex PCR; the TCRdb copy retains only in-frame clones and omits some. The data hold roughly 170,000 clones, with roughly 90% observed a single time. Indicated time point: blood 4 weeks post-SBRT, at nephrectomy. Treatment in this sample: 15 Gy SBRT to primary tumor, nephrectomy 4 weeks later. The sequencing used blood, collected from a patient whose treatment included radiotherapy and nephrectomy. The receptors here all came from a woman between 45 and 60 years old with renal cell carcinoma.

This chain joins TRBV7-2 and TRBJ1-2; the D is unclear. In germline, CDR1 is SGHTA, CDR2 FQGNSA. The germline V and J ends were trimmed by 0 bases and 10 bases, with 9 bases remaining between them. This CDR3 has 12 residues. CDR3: CASSLATWFYTF. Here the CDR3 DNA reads TGTGCCAGCAGCTTAGCCACTTGGTTCTACACCTTC.

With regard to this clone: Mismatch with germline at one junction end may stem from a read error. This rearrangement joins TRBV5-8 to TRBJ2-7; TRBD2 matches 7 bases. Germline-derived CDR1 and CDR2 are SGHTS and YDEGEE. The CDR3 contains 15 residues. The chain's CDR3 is CASSHLREEDDEQYF. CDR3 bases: TGCGCCAGCAGCCACCTCCGGGAGGAAGACGACGAGCAGTACTTC.

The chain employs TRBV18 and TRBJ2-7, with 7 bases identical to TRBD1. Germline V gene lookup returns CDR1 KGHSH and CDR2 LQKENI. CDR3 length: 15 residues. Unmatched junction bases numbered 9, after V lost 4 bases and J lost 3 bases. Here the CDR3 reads CASSRAWDSLYEQYF. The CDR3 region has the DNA TGTGCCAGCTCACGGGCGTGGGACAGCCTCTACGAGCAGTACTTC.

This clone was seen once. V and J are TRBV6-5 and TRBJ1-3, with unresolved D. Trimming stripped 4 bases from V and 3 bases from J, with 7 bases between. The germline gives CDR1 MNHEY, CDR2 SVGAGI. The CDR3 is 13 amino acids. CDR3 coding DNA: TGTGCCAGCAGTTCCTCAGGTGGAAACACCATATATTTT. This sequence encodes CASSSSGGNTIYF.

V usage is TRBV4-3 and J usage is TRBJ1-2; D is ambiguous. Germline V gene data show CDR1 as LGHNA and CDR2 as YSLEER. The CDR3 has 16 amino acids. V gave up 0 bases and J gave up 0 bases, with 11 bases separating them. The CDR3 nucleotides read TGCGCCAGCAGCCAAGATGCCCCGAGTCCTAACTATGGCTACACCTTC. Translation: CASSQDAPSPNYGYTF.

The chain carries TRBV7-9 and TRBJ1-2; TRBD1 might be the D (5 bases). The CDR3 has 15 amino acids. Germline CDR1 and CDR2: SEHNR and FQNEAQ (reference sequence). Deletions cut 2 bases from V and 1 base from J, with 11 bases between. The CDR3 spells CASSLSGQGNYGYTF. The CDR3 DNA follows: TGTGCCAGCAGCTTAAGCGGCCAGGGTAACTATGGCTACACCTTC.

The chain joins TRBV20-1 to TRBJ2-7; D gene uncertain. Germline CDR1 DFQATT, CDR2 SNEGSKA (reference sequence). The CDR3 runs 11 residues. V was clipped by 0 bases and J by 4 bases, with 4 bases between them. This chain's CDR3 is CSARDQYEQYF. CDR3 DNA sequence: TGCAGTGCTAGAGATCAGTACGAGCAGTACTTC.

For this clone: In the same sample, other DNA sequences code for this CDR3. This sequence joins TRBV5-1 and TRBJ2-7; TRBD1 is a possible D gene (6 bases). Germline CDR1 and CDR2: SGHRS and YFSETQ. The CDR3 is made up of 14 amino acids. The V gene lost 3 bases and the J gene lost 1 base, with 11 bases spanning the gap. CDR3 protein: CASSSTGGSYEQYF. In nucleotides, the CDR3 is TGCGCCAGCAGCTCGACAGGTGGATCCTACGAGCAGTACTTC. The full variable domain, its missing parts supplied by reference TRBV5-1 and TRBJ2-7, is KAGVTQTPRYLIKTRGQQVTLSCSPISGHRSVSWYQQTPGQGLQFLFEYFSETQRNKGNFPGRFSGRQFSNSRSEMNVSTLELGDSALYLCASSSTGGSYEQYFGPGTRLTVT.

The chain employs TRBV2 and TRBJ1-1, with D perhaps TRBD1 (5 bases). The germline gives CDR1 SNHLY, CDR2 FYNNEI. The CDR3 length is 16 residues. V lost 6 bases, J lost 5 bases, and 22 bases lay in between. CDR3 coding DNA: TGTGCCAGCAGCCGGGACCCTATAGACAAGGGGACTGAAGCTTTCTTT. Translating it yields CASSRDPIDKGTEAFF.

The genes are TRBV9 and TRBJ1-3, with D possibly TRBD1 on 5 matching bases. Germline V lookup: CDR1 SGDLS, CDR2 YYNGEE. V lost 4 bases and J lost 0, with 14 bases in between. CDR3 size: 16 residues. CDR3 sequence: CASSMDIPFSGNTIYF. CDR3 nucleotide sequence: TGTGCCAGCAGCATGGACATTCCTTTCTCTGGAAACACCATATATTTT.

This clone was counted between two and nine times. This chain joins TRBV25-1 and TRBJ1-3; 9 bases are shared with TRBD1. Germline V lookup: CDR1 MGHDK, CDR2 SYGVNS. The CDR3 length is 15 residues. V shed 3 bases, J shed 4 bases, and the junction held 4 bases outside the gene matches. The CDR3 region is CASSDTGGTGNTIYF. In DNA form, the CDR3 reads TGTGCCAGCAGTGACACAGGGGGCACCGGAAACACCATATATTTT.

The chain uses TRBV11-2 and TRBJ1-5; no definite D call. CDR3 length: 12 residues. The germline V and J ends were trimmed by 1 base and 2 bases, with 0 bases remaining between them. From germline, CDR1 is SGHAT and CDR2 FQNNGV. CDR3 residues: CASSLGNQPQHF. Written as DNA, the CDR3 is TGTGCCAGCAGCTTAGGCAATCAGCCCCAGCATTTT.

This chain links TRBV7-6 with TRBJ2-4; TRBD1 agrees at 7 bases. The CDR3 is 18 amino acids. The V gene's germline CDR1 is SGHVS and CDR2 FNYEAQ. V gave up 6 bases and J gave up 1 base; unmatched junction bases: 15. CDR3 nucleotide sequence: TGTGCCAGCAGTCCGACGGGTCAGGGGGAAATGGCCAAAAACATTCAGTACTTC. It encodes CASSPTGQGEMAKNIQYF.

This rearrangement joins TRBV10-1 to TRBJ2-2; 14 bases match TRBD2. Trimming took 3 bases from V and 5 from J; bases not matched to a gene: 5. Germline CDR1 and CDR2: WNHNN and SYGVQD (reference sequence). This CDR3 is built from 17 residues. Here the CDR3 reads CASSDPGTSGSTGELFF. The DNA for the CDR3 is TGCGCCAGCAGTGACCCCGGGACTAGCGGGAGTACCGGGGAGCTGTTTTTT.

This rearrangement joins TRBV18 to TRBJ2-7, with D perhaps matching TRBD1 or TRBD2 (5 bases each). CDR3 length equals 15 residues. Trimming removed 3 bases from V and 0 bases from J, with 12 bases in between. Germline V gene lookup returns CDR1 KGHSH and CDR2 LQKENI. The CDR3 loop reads CASSPVGPSSYEQYF. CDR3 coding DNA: TGTGCCAGCTCACCGGTGGGACCAAGCTCCTACGAGCAGTACTTC.

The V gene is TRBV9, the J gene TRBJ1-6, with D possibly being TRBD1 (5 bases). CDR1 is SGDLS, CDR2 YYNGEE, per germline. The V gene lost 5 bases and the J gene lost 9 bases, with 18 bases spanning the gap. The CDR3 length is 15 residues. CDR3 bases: TGTGCCAGCAGTAGTCAGGGTGGGTTTGGTTCACCCCTCCACTTT. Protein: CASSSQGGFGSPLHF.

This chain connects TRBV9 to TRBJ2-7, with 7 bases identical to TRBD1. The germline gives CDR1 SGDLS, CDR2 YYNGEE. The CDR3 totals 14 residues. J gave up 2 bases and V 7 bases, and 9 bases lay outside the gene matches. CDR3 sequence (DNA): TGTGCCAGCGGACCGACAGGGCCCCCCTACGAGCAGTACTTC. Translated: CASGPTGPPYEQYF.

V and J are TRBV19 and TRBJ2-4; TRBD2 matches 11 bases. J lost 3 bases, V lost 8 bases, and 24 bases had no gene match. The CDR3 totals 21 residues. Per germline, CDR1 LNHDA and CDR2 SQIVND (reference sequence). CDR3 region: CASSPLRLLAGEFRGKNIQYF. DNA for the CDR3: TGTGCCAGTTCCCCCTTGAGGCTACTAGCGGGGGAGTTCCGTGGCAAAAACATTCAGTACTTC.

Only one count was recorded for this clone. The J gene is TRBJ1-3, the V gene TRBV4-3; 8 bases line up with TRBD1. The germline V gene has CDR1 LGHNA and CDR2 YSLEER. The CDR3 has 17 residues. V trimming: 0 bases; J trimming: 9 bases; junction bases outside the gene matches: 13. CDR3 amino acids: CASSQESFRTGLGTIYF. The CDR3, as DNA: TGCGCCAGCAGCCAAGAATCTTTTCGGACAGGGCTAGGCACCATATATTTT.

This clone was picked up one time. The CDR3 loop reads CASSLAGGASYNSPLHF. The DNA of the CDR3 is TGCGCCAGCAGCTTGGCGGGGGGGGCCTCCTATAATTCACCCCTCCACTTT. The chain is built from TRBV5-1 and TRBJ1-6; TRBD1 might be the D (6 bases). Germline CDR1 and CDR2: SGHRS and YFSETQ. Trimming cost V 0 bases and J 0 bases, with 10 bases left between them. The CDR3 sequence is 17 residues long.

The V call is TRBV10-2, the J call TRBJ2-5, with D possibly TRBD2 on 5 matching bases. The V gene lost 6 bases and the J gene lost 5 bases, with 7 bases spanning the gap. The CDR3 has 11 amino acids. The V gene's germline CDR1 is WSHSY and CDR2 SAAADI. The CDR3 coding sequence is TGCGCCAGCAGGGGAGCGGAGACCCAGTACTTC. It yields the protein CASRGAETQYF.

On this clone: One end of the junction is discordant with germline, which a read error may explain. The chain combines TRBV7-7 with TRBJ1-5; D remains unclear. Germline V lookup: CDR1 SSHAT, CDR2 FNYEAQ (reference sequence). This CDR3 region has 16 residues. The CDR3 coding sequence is TGTGCTAGCAGCTTAGCGAGAGGATATAGCAATCAGCCCCAGCATTTT. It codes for CASSLARGYSNQPQHF.

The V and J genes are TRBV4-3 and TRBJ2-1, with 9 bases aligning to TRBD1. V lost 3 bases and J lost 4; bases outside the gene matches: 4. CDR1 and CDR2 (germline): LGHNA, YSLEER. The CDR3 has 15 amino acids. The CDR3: CASSQGQGGYNEQFF. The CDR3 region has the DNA TGCGCCAGCAGCCAGGGACAGGGAGGTTACAATGAGCAGTTCTTC.

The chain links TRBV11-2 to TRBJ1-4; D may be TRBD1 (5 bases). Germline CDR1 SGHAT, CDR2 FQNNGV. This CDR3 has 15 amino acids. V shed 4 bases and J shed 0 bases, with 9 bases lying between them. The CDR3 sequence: CASSSQGSTNEKLFF. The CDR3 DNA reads TGTGCCAGCAGCTCTCAGGGTTCAACTAATGAAAAACTGTTTTTT. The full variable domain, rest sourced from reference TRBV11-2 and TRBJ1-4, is EAGVAQSPRYKIIEKRQSVAFWCNPISGHATLYWYQQILGQGPKLLIQFQNNGVVDDSQLPKDRFSAERLKGVDSTLKIQPAKLEDSAVYLCASSSQGSTNEKLFFGSGTQLSVL.

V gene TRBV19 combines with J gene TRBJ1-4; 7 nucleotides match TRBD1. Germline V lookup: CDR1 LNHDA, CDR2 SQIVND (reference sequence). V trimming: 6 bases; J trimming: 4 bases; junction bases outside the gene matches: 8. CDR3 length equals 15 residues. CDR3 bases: TGTGCCAGTAGCCCCTCCGGGACAGTTAATGAAAAACTGTTTTTT. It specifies CASSPSGTVNEKLFF. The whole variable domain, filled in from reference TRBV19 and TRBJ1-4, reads DGGITQSPKYLFRKEGQNVTLSCEQNLNHDAMYWYRQDPGQGLRLIYYSQIVNDFQKGDIAEGYSVSREKKESFPLTVTSAQKNPTAFYLCASSPSGTVNEKLFFGSGTQLSVL.

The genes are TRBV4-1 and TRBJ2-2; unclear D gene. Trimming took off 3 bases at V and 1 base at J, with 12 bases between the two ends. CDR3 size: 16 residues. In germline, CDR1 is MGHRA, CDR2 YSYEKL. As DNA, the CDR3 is TGCGCCAGCAGCCAGGCGTGGGCAGGGAACACCGGGGAGCTGTTTTTT. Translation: CASSQAWAGNTGELFF.